The rows below give T cell receptor beta chains drawn from one sample of a study of T cells in Graves' hyperthyroidism and ophthalmopathy. One entry per CDR3 protein results from TCRdb running MiXCR on the multiplex PCR reads. The table records 550,000 to 850,000 distinct CDR3 sequences, around 19% of them present only once. Material for sequencing was blood. The receptors shown here come from a woman between 45 and 65 years old with Graves' hyperthyroidism that later progressed to Graves' ophthalmopathy. The conserved cysteine and the conserved F or W are not part of the CDR3 here.

v_call: TRBV5-1
cdr3_length: 14
j_call: TRBJ2-3
cdr3_aa: ASSSNTGSLSDTQY

v_call: TRBV29-1
cdr3_length: 13
j_call: TRBJ2-1
cdr3_aa: SVYQAGGVDNEQF

v_call: TRBV6-2/TRBV6-3
cdr3_length: 12
j_call: TRBJ2-2
cdr3_aa: ASRNKTYLGELF

v_call: TRBV12-3/TRBV12-4
cdr3_length: 12
j_call: TRBJ2-1
cdr3_aa: ASTGTGINNEQF

v_call: TRBV18
cdr3_length: 12
j_call: TRBJ2-5
cdr3_aa: ASSSGGGQETQY

v_call: TRBV3-1
cdr3_length: 17
j_call: TRBJ1-3
cdr3_aa: ASSQQEGGVRGPGNTIY

v_call: TRBV7-9
cdr3_length: 10
j_call: TRBJ2-3
cdr3_aa: ASGGAGDTQY

v_call: TRBV12-3/TRBV12-4
cdr3_length: 15
j_call: TRBJ1-1
cdr3_aa: ASSFTVMAGQMTEAF

v_call: TRBV20-1
cdr3_length: 12
j_call: TRBJ1-2
cdr3_aa: SARAAAVNYGYT

v_call: TRBV20-1
cdr3_length: 9
j_call: TRBJ1-3
cdr3_aa: MVNSGNTIY

v_call: TRBV13
cdr3_length: 15
j_call: TRBJ1-1
cdr3_aa: ASSLGPRQGIIAEAF

v_call: TRBV5-1
cdr3_length: 14
j_call: TRBJ1-2
cdr3_aa: ASSLYEGERIYGYT

v_call: TRBV3-1
cdr3_length: 15
j_call: TRBJ2-2
cdr3_aa: ASSTKGYRGATGELF

v_call: TRBV9
cdr3_length: 16
j_call: TRBJ2-2
cdr3_aa: ASSVFRHYPSGTGELF

v_call: TRBV19
cdr3_length: 12
j_call: TRBJ1-1
cdr3_aa: ATSSERLNTEAF

v_call: TRBV4-1
cdr3_length: 15
j_call: TRBJ2-3
cdr3_aa: ASSPGLAGSSTDTQY

v_call: TRBV7-3
cdr3_length: 13
j_call: TRBJ2-1
cdr3_aa: ASSLMGLANNEQF

v_call: TRBV4-1
cdr3_length: 12
j_call: TRBJ1-2
cdr3_aa: ASSQRTGGSGYT

v_call: TRBV20-1
cdr3_length: 11
j_call: TRBJ1-5
cdr3_aa: SARDSRNQPQH

v_call: TRBV3-1
cdr3_length: 14
j_call: TRBJ2-1
cdr3_aa: ASSQGQGRPYNEQF

v_call: TRBV20-1
cdr3_length: 10
j_call: TRBJ1-2
cdr3_aa: SARNLNYGYT

v_call: TRBV5-1
cdr3_length: 15
j_call: TRBJ2-2
cdr3_aa: ASSYGQMGINAGELF

v_call: TRBV5-1
cdr3_length: 11
j_call: TRBJ2-5
cdr3_aa: ASSLDVEETQY

v_call: TRBV19
cdr3_length: 14
j_call: TRBJ2-4
cdr3_aa: ASSIGRMKSKNIQY

v_call: TRBV7-7
cdr3_length: 10
j_call: TRBJ2-3
cdr3_aa: ASSFRLDTQY

v_call: TRBV7-3
cdr3_length: 15
j_call: TRBJ2-4
cdr3_aa: ASSLRGGGVSENIQY

v_call: TRBV3-1
cdr3_length: 13
j_call: TRBJ2-7
cdr3_aa: ASRRSGTGAYEQY

v_call: TRBV20-1
cdr3_length: 11
j_call: TRBJ2-2
cdr3_aa: SAPKGATGELF

v_call: TRBV27
cdr3_length: 14
j_call: TRBJ2-3
cdr3_aa: ASSPGLGPITDTQY

v_call: TRBV4-1
cdr3_length: 13
j_call: TRBJ2-1
cdr3_aa: ASSQGTVTYNEQF

v_call: TRBV7-8
cdr3_length: 11
j_call: TRBJ2-2
cdr3_aa: ASSLVRVGELF

v_call: TRBV7-9
cdr3_length: 14
j_call: TRBJ2-7
cdr3_aa: ASSLSSRTSIYEQY

v_call: TRBV12-3/TRBV12-4
cdr3_length: 13
j_call: TRBJ1-5
cdr3_aa: ASSLVGREDQPQH

v_call: TRBV5-4
cdr3_length: 14
j_call: TRBJ1-2
cdr3_aa: ASSSLEDPGAYGYT

v_call: TRBV3-1
cdr3_length: 13
j_call: TRBJ1-6
cdr3_aa: ASSRPGQPNSPLH

v_call: TRBV12-3/TRBV12-4
cdr3_length: 14
j_call: TRBJ2-3
cdr3_aa: ASRGASGGASDTQY

v_call: TRBV6-1
cdr3_length: 11
j_call: TRBJ1-3
cdr3_aa: ASSDGTLGTIY

v_call: TRBV27
cdr3_length: 12
j_call: TRBJ2-1
cdr3_aa: ASTLRVGYNEQF

v_call: TRBV19
cdr3_length: 15
j_call: TRBJ2-5
cdr3_aa: ASSKAGTSGGQETQY

v_call: TRBV3-1
cdr3_length: 13
j_call: TRBJ2-3
cdr3_aa: ASSQQGDGTDTQY